Below are 31 T cell receptor beta chains sequenced from a single sample in a study of shared clonotypes between healthy human individuals. Assay used: immunoSEQ multiplex PCR; TCRdb lists only in-frame clones, some missing. The sample contains roughly 2.1 million clones, 93% of which appear only once. Naive CD8 cells, CD45RO-negative and positively selected for CCR7, excluded terminally differentiated effector memory CD45RA+ cells. Sample: naive CD8+ T cells from PBMCs. These TCRs come from a man between 18 and 35 years old in good health. Some clones in this sample may be carry-over from other donors' samples.

The chain employs TRBV28 and TRBJ1-5; D gene unclear. This CDR3 contains 16 residues. V lost 3 bases and J lost 0, with 12 bases in between. From germline, CDR1 is MDHEN and CDR2 SYDVKM. The CDR3 loop is CASSFSTANSNQPQHF. Here the CDR3 DNA reads TGTGCCAGCAGTTTTAGCACGGCTAATAGCAATCAGCCCCAGCATTTT.

Worth noting for this clone: At the DNA level, this CDR3 is encoded by other sequences in the same sample as well. This sequence joins TRBV27 and TRBJ2-7; 13 bases align to TRBD2. CDR3 length equals 15 residues. Germline CDR1 MNHEY, CDR2 SMNVEV (reference sequence). J was trimmed by 1 base and V by 3 bases; bases with no gene match: 0. The CDR3 nucleotides are TGTGCCAGCAGTTTGGGACTAGCGGGGTCCTACGAGCAGTACTTC. Amino acids: CASSLGLAGSYEQYF.

V usage is TRBV28 and J usage is TRBJ1-1, with 10 bases aligning to TRBD1. Germline V CDR1 and CDR2: MDHEN, SYDVKM. The CDR3 consists of 13 residues. J lost 6 bases, V lost 6 bases, and 4 bases had no gene match. CDR3 DNA: TGTGCCAGCAGCCGAGACAGGGGGCCTGAAGCTTTCTTT. Translated, it gives CASSRDRGPEAFF. Variable domain in full (rest from reference TRBV28 and TRBJ1-1): DVKVTQSSRYLVKRTGEKVFLECVQDMDHENMFWYRQDPGLGLRLIYFSYDVKMKEKGDIPEGYSVSREKKERFSLILESASTNQTSMYLCASSRDRGPEAFFGQGTRLTVV.

About this clone: This sample includes further DNA sequences coding for the same CDR3. The V call is TRBV7-9, the J call TRBJ1-1; TRBD1 might be the D (5 bases). This CDR3 has 14 residues. V shed 0 bases and J shed 1 base, with 6 bases lying between them. CDR1 SEHNR and CDR2 FQNEAQ come from the germline V gene (reference sequence). For the CDR3, the DNA is TGTGCCAGCAGCTTAGCTGACAGGAACACTGAAGCTTTCTTT. Encoded protein: CASSLADRNTEAFF.

The genes are TRBV23-1 and TRBJ2-1, with 13 nucleotides matching TRBD2. TRBV23-1 is marked as an open reading frame, function uncertain. The V gene end was trimmed by 0 bases and the J gene end by 9 bases; junction bases not matched to a gene: 11. This CDR3 is 18 amino acids long. The CDR3 DNA reads as TGCGCCAGCAGTCAATCTCGGGAACTAGCGGGAGGGCCGGGTGAGCAGTTCTTC. Its translation: CASSQSRELAGGPGEQFF.

The rearrangement links TRBV28 to TRBJ1-6, with D possibly TRBD1 on 5 matching bases. The CDR3 extends over 14 amino acids. CDR1 is MDHEN, CDR2 SYDVKM, per germline. V was shortened by 3 bases and J by 7 bases, with 10 bases between the two germline ends. This CDR3 is CASSLRGSNSPLHF. DNA of the CDR3: TGTGCCAGCAGTTTGAGGGGCAGCAATTCACCCCTCCACTTT.

The rearrangement links TRBV28 to TRBJ1-4; 12 positions match TRBD1. V shed 5 bases, J shed 8 bases, and the junction held 6 bases outside the gene matches. The length of the CDR3 is 15 residues. Germline V CDR1 and CDR2: MDHEN, SYDVKM. CDR3 in DNA: TGTGCCAGCAGTCACGGGACAGGGGGCTACGAAAAACTGTTTTTT. It is translated as CASSHGTGGYEKLFF. Looking up the rest from reference TRBV28 and TRBJ1-4 gives the full variable domain: DVKVTQSSRYLVKRTGEKVFLECVQDMDHENMFWYRQDPGLGLRLIYFSYDVKMKEKGDIPEGYSVSREKKERFSLILESASTNQTSMYLCASSHGTGGYEKLFFGSGTQLSVL.

The V call is TRBV27, the J call TRBJ2-7; TRBD1 aligns across 12 bases. The ends lost 3 bases at V and 7 bases at J; junction bases unmatched: 10. Germline loops: CDR1 MNHEY, CDR2 SMNVEV (reference sequence). The CDR3 loop spans 16 amino acids. CDR3 loop: CASSFLRGQGADEQYF. CDR3 nucleotides: TGTGCCAGCAGTTTTTTACGGGGACAGGGGGCGGATGAGCAGTACTTC.

Comments on this clone: This sample includes further DNA sequences coding for the same CDR3. The chain links TRBV11-2 to TRBJ2-7; TRBD1 might be the D (5 bases). This CDR3 comprises 13 residues. Trimming took 1 base from V and 2 from J, leaving 6 bases between them. Germline CDR1 and CDR2: SGHAT and FQNNGV. This chain's CDR3 is CASSLGTTYEQYF. The CDR3 DNA reads as TGTGCCAGCAGCTTAGGGACAACCTACGAGCAGTACTTC.

The rearrangement uses TRBV30 and TRBJ1-3; D is perhaps TRBD1 (5 bases). Looked up from germline, CDR1 is GTSNPN and CDR2 is SVGIG (reference sequence). Trimming pared 5 bases from V and 0 bases from J, leaving 11 bases between. The CDR3 contains 14 residues. CDR3 sequence: CAWARDLSGNTIYF. In DNA, the CDR3 is TGTGCCTGGGCTCGGGACCTCTCTGGAAACACCATATATTTT.

The chain joins TRBV7-9 to TRBJ1-1; D is undetermined. The V and J ends lost 4 bases and 1 base respectively, with 19 bases between them. In germline, CDR1 is SEHNR, CDR2 FQNEAQ (reference sequence). The CDR3 length is 17 residues. The CDR3 bases are TGTGCCAGCAGCTCCCCACCAATCAGGAGCCAGAACACTGAAGCTTTCTTT. It specifies CASSSPPIRSQNTEAFF.

This clone was seen just once. The chain is built from TRBV6-5 and TRBJ1-1, with TRBD1 matching over 8 bases. The CDR3 extends over 15 amino acids. With 0 bases clipped from V and 2 bases from J, the junction kept 2 bases outside the gene matches. Per the germline V gene, CDR1 is MNHEY and CDR2 is SVGAGI. In DNA form, the CDR3 reads TGTGCCAGCAGTTACTCGGACAGGGAAAACACTGAAGCTTTCTTT. It encodes CASSYSDRENTEAFF.

The chain carries TRBV10-3 and TRBJ1-4; D is undetermined. CDR1 ENHRY and CDR2 SYGVKD come from the germline V gene. The CDR3 consists of 15 residues. V was pared by 0 bases and J by 2 bases, with 7 bases between. CDR3 DNA sequence: TGTGCCATCAGTGAGTCTGCGAACACTAATGAAAAACTGTTTTTT. Translated, it gives CAISESANTNEKLFF.

This rearrangement joins TRBV10-3 to TRBJ2-1, with 9 bases aligning to TRBD2. The germline V gene encodes CDR1 ENHRY and CDR2 SYGVKD. The ends lost 5 bases at V and 3 bases at J; junction bases unmatched: 2. The CDR3 loop spans 14 amino acids. CDR3 residues: CAISPSGNYNEQFF. The CDR3 coding sequence is TGTGCCATCAGTCCTAGCGGGAACTACAATGAGCAGTTCTTC.

The gene calls are TRBV9 and TRBJ2-2, with D perhaps TRBD1 or TRBD2 (5 bases each). CDR3 length: 15 residues. Germline CDR1 reads SGDLS; CDR2 reads YYNGEE. V was clipped by 3 bases and J by 4 bases, with 13 bases between them. The CDR3 region is CASSAPGTSTGELFF. The CDR3, as DNA: TGTGCCAGCAGCGCCCCCGGGACGAGCACCGGGGAGCTGTTTTTT. The whole variable domain, remainder taken from reference TRBV9 and TRBJ2-2, is DSGVTQTPKHLITATGQRVTLRCSPRSGDLSVYWYQQSLDQGLQFLIQYYNGEERAKGNILERFSAQQFPDLHSELNLSSLELGDSALYFCASSAPGTSTGELFFGEGSRLTVL.

The rearrangement uses TRBV15 and TRBJ2-1; TRBD2 matches at 14 bases. This CDR3 is built from 18 residues. The junction had 19 bases not matched to a gene; V was cut back by 10 bases and J by 8 bases. Germline values: CDR1 LNHNV, CDR2 YYDKDF (reference sequence). In nucleotides, the CDR3 is TGTGCCATACAGGGGATCCGACTAGCGGGAGGGCCTGGGGATGAGCAGTTCTTC. Translating it yields CAIQGIRLAGGPGDEQFF.

This chain uses TRBV19 with TRBJ2-3; D is perhaps TRBD2 (5 bases). The V end was cut by 5 bases, the J end by 5 bases, with 11 bases between. This CDR3 spans 13 amino acids. Germline loops: CDR1 LNHDA, CDR2 SQIVND (reference sequence). The CDR3, as DNA: TGTGCCAGTAGTGGATTACTAGGAGATACGCAGTATTTT. This sequence encodes CASSGLLGDTQYF.

The chain joins TRBV7-9 to TRBJ2-1; the D gene is possibly TRBD1 (6 bases). Germline V gene sequence: CDR1 SEHNR, CDR2 FQNEAQ (reference sequence). V was trimmed by 4 bases and J by 8 bases, leaving 15 bases between them. This CDR3 spans 14 amino acids. CDR3: CASSSPTGPHEQFF. CDR3 DNA sequence: TGTGCCAGCAGCTCGCCTACAGGGCCCCATGAGCAGTTCTTC. Variable domain in full (rest from reference TRBV7-9 and TRBJ2-1): DTGVSQNPRHKITKRGQNVTFRCDPISEHNRLYWYRQTLGQGPEFLTYFQNEAQLEKSRLLSDRFSAERPKGSFSTLEIQRTEQGDSAMYLCASSSPTGPHEQFFGPGTRLTVL.

The chain recombines TRBV28 with TRBJ2-7; D is possibly TRBD1 (5 bases). The CDR3 is 14 amino acids. The germline V gene encodes CDR1 MDHEN and CDR2 SYDVKM. V lost 8 bases and J 5 bases, leaving 19 bases between the germline ends. Here the CDR3 DNA reads TGTGCCAGCGGGATAAGGGGTCTGGTTGACGAGCAGTACTTC. Its translation: CASGIRGLVDEQYF.

The chain combines TRBV9 with TRBJ1-1, with 10 nucleotides matching TRBD1. V gave up 4 bases and J gave up 4 bases; unmatched junction bases: 10. The CDR3 covers 16 residues. In germline, CDR1 is SGDLS, CDR2 YYNGEE. CDR3 coding DNA: TGTGCCAGCAGCCCGGGGACAGGGGAGAAAGGCACTGAAGCTTTCTTT. It yields the protein CASSPGTGEKGTEAFF.

The rearrangement uses TRBV27 and TRBJ2-7; 9 nucleotides match TRBD2. V was clipped by 4 bases and J by 5 bases; unmatched bases: 21. The germline CDR1 and CDR2 sequences are MNHEY and SMNVEV (reference sequence). The CDR3 has 19 amino acids. The CDR3 coding sequence is TGTGCCAGCAGTTCCAGGGTTAACAGCGGGAGGAGCACTTTCCACGAGCAGTACTTC. It codes for CASSSRVNSGRSTFHEQYF.

The J gene is TRBJ1-2, the V gene TRBV7-9, with 7 positions matching TRBD1. The V gene end was trimmed by 5 bases and the J gene end by 6 bases; junction bases not matched to a gene: 9. Per the germline V gene, CDR1 is SEHNR and CDR2 is FQNEAQ (reference sequence). CDR3 length equals 14 residues. DNA of the CDR3: TGTGCCAGCAGCCCTCAAGGGGGCGCGGATGGCTACACCTTC. Amino acid sequence: CASSPQGGADGYTF. The whole variable domain, remainder taken from reference TRBV7-9 and TRBJ1-2, is DTGVSQNPRHKITKRGQNVTFRCDPISEHNRLYWYRQTLGQGPEFLTYFQNEAQLEKSRLLSDRFSAERPKGSFSTLEIQRTEQGDSAMYLCASSPQGGADGYTFGSGTRLTVV.

The gene calls are TRBV11-2 and TRBJ2-3; 12 bases are a match to TRBD2. This CDR3 region has 16 residues. The V gene end was trimmed by 1 base and the J gene end by 4 bases; junction bases not matched to a gene: 3. From germline, CDR1 is SGHAT and CDR2 FQNNGV. DNA of the CDR3: TGTGCCAGCAGCTTAGTGCTAGCGGGAGGGGCAGATACGCAGTATTTT. Amino acid sequence: CASSLVLAGGADTQYF.

The chain joins TRBV13 to TRBJ2-1, with TRBD2 identical over 9 bases. The length of the CDR3 is 15 residues. Looked up from germline, CDR1 is PRHDT and CDR2 is FYEKMQ (reference sequence). Unmatched junction bases numbered 9, after V lost 7 bases and J lost 5 bases. This chain's CDR3 is CASNLRLAEDNEQFF. The CDR3 region has the DNA TGTGCCAGCAACCTAAGACTAGCGGAGGACAATGAGCAGTTCTTC.

The DNA of the CDR3 is TGTGCCAGCATGTTTCACAGATTGAACACTGAAGCTTTCTTT. Translating gives CASMFHRLNTEAFF. This rearrangement joins TRBV28 to TRBJ1-1; D gene ambiguous. CDR3 size: 14 residues. Germline V CDR1 and CDR2: MDHEN, SYDVKM. Deletions cut 7 bases from V and 0 bases from J, with 12 bases between.

This chain uses TRBV15 with TRBJ2-4; D may be TRBD2 (6 bases). V lost 5 bases and J lost 2, with 13 bases in between. The CDR3 extends over 15 amino acids. The germline V gene has CDR1 LNHNV and CDR2 YYDKDF (reference sequence). The CDR3, as DNA: TGTGCCACCAGCGTTGGGACTGCGTCCAAAAACATTCAGTACTTC. It yields the protein CATSVGTASKNIQYF.

The V and J genes are TRBV4-1 and TRBJ1-5, with 7 positions matching TRBD1. The CDR3 runs 18 residues. Per germline, CDR1 MGHRA and CDR2 YSYEKL. With 5 bases clipped from V and 0 bases from J, the junction kept 13 bases outside the gene matches. This chain's CDR3 is CASSGGEGTAYSNQPQHF. The CDR3 DNA reads TGCGCCAGCAGCGGAGGGGAGGGGACAGCTTATAGCAATCAGCCCCAGCATTTT.

CDR3 region: CAWQGSSYEQYF. Written as DNA, the CDR3 is TGTGCCTGGCAGGGGTCCTCCTACGAGCAGTACTTC. V gene TRBV21-1 combines with J gene TRBJ2-7; no DNA check was done on the table's D call, TRBD1. TRBV21-1 is annotated as a pseudogene. The CDR3 covers 12 residues.

The V gene is TRBV11-3, the J gene TRBJ1-4; no reliable D call. The germline V gene encodes CDR1 SGHNT and CDR2 YENEEA. V was shortened by 5 bases and J by 13 bases, with 23 bases between the two germline ends. This CDR3 is 15 amino acids long. In DNA form, the CDR3 reads TGTGCCAGCAGCCCGACCGGGGTCACTAATGAAGGACTGTTTTTT. Residues: CASSPTGVTNEGLFF.

A remark on this clone: Relative to the germline gene, one junction end is altered; a read error may explain this. The rearrangement uses TRBV7-9 and TRBJ2-7; D possibly corresponds to TRBD1 (6 bases). The CDR3 has 15 amino acids. Per the germline V gene, CDR1 is SEHNR and CDR2 is FQNEAQ (reference sequence). CDR3 loop: CTSSLGDISNYEQYF. Written as DNA, the CDR3 is TGTACCAGCAGCTTAGGGGACATCTCGAACTACGAGCAGTACTTC.

V usage is TRBV28 and J usage is TRBJ1-1; no reliable D call. The CDR3 has 13 amino acids. Deletions cut 0 bases from V and 3 bases from J, with 5 bases between. CDR1 is MDHEN, CDR2 SYDVKM, per germline. This chain's CDR3 is CASSLWADTEAFF. CDR3 DNA: TGTGCCAGCAGTTTATGGGCGGACACTGAAGCTTTCTTT.